This TCR beta chain was retrieved from a study of siplizumab effects on memory and regulatory T cells. Some clones are missing from TCRdb's copy, which holds only in-frame ones; the method was immunoSEQ multiplex PCR. Counted here are around 110,000 clones, 90% to 95% occurring once; the ten biggest clones make up around 1.7%. V gave up 2 bases and J gave up 4 bases, with 20 bases separating them. Germline V gene sequence: CDR1 SGHAT, CDR2 FQNNGV. The CDR3 length is 17 residues. The specimen was non-Treg CD4+ T cells sorted from blood. The chain combines TRBV11-2 with TRBJ1-2; D is perhaps TRBD1 (5 bases). This sequence originates from a human donor in good health. In DNA, the CDR3 is TGTGCCAGCAGCTTATGGGGCACGCCGGGTACAAGCTATGGCTACACCTTC. Protein product: CASSLWGTPGTSYGYTF.